Sequencing of this T cell receptor beta chain was carried out in a study of OX40 agonist ivuxolimab in advanced cancers. Study-wide results and caveats: The investigators did not determine what antigen specificity the expanded peripheral T cells had.

Some clones are missing from TCRdb's copy, which holds only in-frame ones; the method was immunoSEQ multiplex PCR. The sample lists about 63,000 clones, around 87% occurring once. This CDR3 region has 12 residues. V lost 5 bases to trimming and J lost 2 bases, with 7 bases between them. CDR1 is MNHEY, CDR2 SVGAGI, per germline. Details on this clone: The antigen remains undetermined.

The receptor was isolated from an adult with an advanced solid tumor such as melanoma, head and neck, liver or kidney cancer. Sequencing was performed on CD4+ or CD8+ T cells sorted from blood, taken in a trial of the OX40 agonist ivuxolimab. The rearrangement joins TRBV6-5 to TRBJ2-7; D gene uncertain. In DNA form, the CDR3 reads TGTGCCAGCAGTCCGCGCCCCTACGAGCAGTACTTC. This sequence encodes CASSPRPYEQYF.